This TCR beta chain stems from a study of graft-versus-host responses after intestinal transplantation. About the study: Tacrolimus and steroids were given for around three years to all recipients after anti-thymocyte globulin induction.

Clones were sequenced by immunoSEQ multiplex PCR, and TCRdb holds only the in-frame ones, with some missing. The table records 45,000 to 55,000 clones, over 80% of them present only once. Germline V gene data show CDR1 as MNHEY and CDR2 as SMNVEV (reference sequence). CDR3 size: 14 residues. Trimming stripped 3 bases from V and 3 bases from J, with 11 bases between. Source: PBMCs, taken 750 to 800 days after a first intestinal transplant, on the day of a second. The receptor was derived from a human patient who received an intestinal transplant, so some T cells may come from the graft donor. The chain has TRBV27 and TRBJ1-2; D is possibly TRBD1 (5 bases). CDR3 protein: CASSLRGTDYGYTF. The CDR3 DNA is TGTGCCAGCAGTTTGAGGGGCACGGACTATGGCTACACCTTC.